This entry is about one T cell receptor (beta chain). It lacks a known antigen. No base qualities exist here, and no much larger clone lies one base off it. TCRbeta CDR3 regions were amplified from genomic DNA using the immunoSEQ Assay, a bias-controlled multiplex PCR. The published analysis was carried out like this. The number of nucleated cells in each sample was estimated by amplification of reference gene primers within the assay. Sequence reads were collapsed and filtered to measure the absolute abundance of every unique TCRbeta CDR3 rearrangement. For each sample, productive Simpson clonality was calculated as the square root of Simpson's diversity index over productive rearrangements. Not all clones reach the TCRdb copy of this immuneACCESS table, which keeps in-frame sequences only. Checked studies attribute under half of the gap to unresolved V genes and leave the rest unexplained. The DNA gave D and trimming, while V, J and clone size come from that table. The sample table records roughly 280,000 clones; 80% to 90% of these occur just once. Together, the top ten hold roughly 3.9% of the sample.

Participants in the prospective study were enrolled through a virtual design, were aged 18 to 89 years, and lived in roughly 25 United States geographic areas. In the prospective study, cohorts were assigned on the basis of participant-reported clinical history obtained from a screening survey and a study questionnaire. Each participant in the prospective study had whole blood, serum and a nasopharyngeal or oropharyngeal swab collected by mobile phlebotomists. Prospective study participants could optionally give additional blood draws and questionnaires over an approximately 2-month period. Before DNA extraction, blood samples from the prospective study were shipped at room temperature or frozen. The data are from a study of blood T cell repertoires in COVID-19 (dated by TCRdb to about 2020). In terms of the full investigation: Collaborator samples came from the United States, Italy and Spain and covered acute and convalescent phases of COVID-19. The prospective study material was composed of cDNA or gDNA derived from T cells, B-cell-depleted T cells, or PBMCs. The dataset comprised deeply sampled blood TCRbeta repertoires from subjects exposed to, actively infected with, or recovered from COVID-19. The repertoires were made available in a free public database intended to serve as a resource for research on the immune response to SARS-CoV-2. The samples were drawn from two sources: the first 160 participants of the ongoing ImmuneRACE study, and 950 to 1,500 subjects contributed by 6 global collaborators. Sample metadata almost always included a de-identified subject ID, COVID-19 status, age in years and sex. HLA class I and class II types, where available, came from metadata supplied by the sample provider rather than from assay-based typing. Study-wide findings and limitations: Clinical and demographic metadata were provided uncurated, with the amount varying by source and participant.

The CDR3 runs 15 amino acids, cysteine and phenylalanine included. Just CDR3 DNA is preserved here, 45 bases in frame from base 1. Based on the germline V gene, the CDR1 and CDR2 sequences are SQVTM and ANQGSEA. V is clipped by 6 bases and J by 6 bases, and the sequence between their germline boundaries is 21 bases long. The sequenced sample consisted of PBMCs or T cells enriched from blood (not recorded which). The rearrangement joined TRBV29-1 to TRBJ2-1; the D region possibly corresponds to TRBD2 (6 bases align). The sequence was collected from a woman in her thirties with acute COVID-19. Read as DNA, the sequence is TGCAGCGTCGGCCGGGACTTCCTGGGGGGCAATGAGCAGTTCTTC. Its coded protein is CSVGRDFLGGNEQFF.